Listed below are T cell receptor beta chains from one sample, sequenced in a study of blood T cell repertoires in COVID-19. Repertoires were generated with immunoSEQ multiplex PCR, while TCRdb's copy carries only in-frame clones and drops some. The repertoire holds over 120,000 clones, 70% to 90% seen once, with roughly 4% in the top ten. What was sequenced was PBMCs or T cells enriched from blood (not recorded which). The receptors come from a man aged 50-59 years who had recovered from COVID-19. Each CDR3 is given with its conserved first and last residue. The order of the fields is V gene, CDR3 length, J gene, CDR3 protein.

>TRBV5-1|13|TRBJ2-1
CASSLGPQGEQFF
>TRBV7-3|13|TRBJ1-2
CASSLDRGYGYTF
>TRBV10-3|15|TRBJ1-1
CAISEKGQGNTEAFF
>TRBV11-3|17|TRBJ2-6
CASSLRDSSAGANVLTF
>TRBV5-6|15|TRBJ2-7
CASSVYSGRGGEQYF
>TRBV7-9|14|TRBJ1-2
CASSARGGPYGYTF
>TRBV5-5|16|TRBJ2-3
CASSLSPLEGTDTQYF
>TRBV27|15|TRBJ2-5
CASSLFGSRKETQYF
>TRBV19|15|TRBJ2-5
CASSPPGTAQETQYF
>TRBV2|15|TRBJ2-5
CASTLAGGIGETQYF
>TRBV18|17|TRBJ1-1
CASSLTGPPMRNTEAFF
>TRBV28|15|TRBJ2-1
CASSSPGARYNEQFF
>TRBV24-1|15|TRBJ2-5
CATSDPGLAGETQYF
>TRBV27|16|TRBJ1-6
CASSLGVRGQGSPLHF
>TRBV5-4|18|TRBJ2-5
CASSPGLAGGPGKETQYF
>TRBV5-1|15|TRBJ1-6
CASSSHGEFPSLLHF
>TRBV7-9|14|TRBJ2-3
CASSLDGSTDTQYF
>TRBV5-8|14|TRBJ2-3
CASSPERRGYTQYF
>TRBV3-1/TRBV3-2|15|TRBJ1-6
CASSQGPFHNSPLHF
>TRBV7-2|15|TRBJ2-3
CASSSPGGPPDTQYF